A selection of T cell receptor beta chains follows, all from one sample in a study of T cells after yellow fever vaccination. TCRdb redid the calling of the 5' RACE reads with MiXCR, one entry per CDR3 protein. The sample lists 450,000 to 600,000 distinct CDR3 sequences; roughly a sixth were seen once. The sequencing used PBMCs, collected 5 days after the first yellow fever vaccination. These receptors were collected from a man younger than 35 who received the YFV17D yellow fever vaccine. Both conserved end residues are part of each CDR3. D genes are given only for firm matches. Size values are once, few and many counts, or a class for expanded clones, and some rows have none.

TRBJ2-1 | TRBD2 | few | TRBV4-3 | TGCGCCAGCAGCCAAGCCGGACTAGTCAATGAGCAGTTCTTC | CASSQAGLVNEQFF
TRBJ1-3 | TRBD1 | NA | TRBV10-3 | TGTGCCATCAGTGAAGGTCAAGGGGGCGAAGGAGACACCATATATTTT | CAISEGQGGEGDTIYF
TRBJ2-1 | TRBD2 | NA | TRBV7-3 | TGTGCCAGCAGCTTAACGGGACTAGATGCCAATGAGCAGTTCTTC | CASSLTGLDANEQFF
TRBJ2-7 | NA | few | TRBV21-1 | TGTGCCAGCAGCACCTTAATTGGGACTTCAAAAGGTCCGGGCGAGCAGTACTTC | CASSTLIGTSKGPGEQYF
TRBJ2-5 | TRBD1 | NA | TRBV11-2 | TGTGCCAGCAGCTTTACAGGGGCGGGAGAGACCCAGTACTTC | CASSFTGAGETQYF
TRBJ1-4 | TRBD1 | NA | TRBV7-2 | TGTGCCAGCAGCACGGGACAGGGGGTTATAGAAAAACTGTTTTTT | CASSTGQGVIEKLFF
TRBJ2-2 | TRBD2 | few | TRBV5-1 | TGCGCCAGCAGCTTGTCGCTAGCGGGGTTCAACACCGGGGAGCTGTTTTTT | CASSLSLAGFNTGELFF
TRBJ1-5 | NA | few | TRBV4-3 | TGCGCCAGCAGCCAAGATCTTACGGCACAGCCCCAGCATTTT | CASSQDLTAQPQHF
TRBJ2-3 | NA | few | TRBV5-1 | TGCGCCAGCATGGGTGCAGATACGCAGTATTTT | CASMGADTQYF
TRBJ1-6 | NA | few | TRBV20-1 | TGCAGTGCTAGAGGAGCACGGACAAGGAAATATAATTCACCCCTCCACTTT | CSARGARTRKYNSPLHF
TRBJ1-2 | NA | NA | TRBV9 | TGTGCCAGCAGCCGGGGGGGTCCCGAAACTAACTATGGCTACACCTTC | CASSRGGPETNYGYTF
TRBJ2-6 | NA | NA | TRBV7-6 | TGTGCCAGCAGCTTTCCGTACTCTGGGGCCAACGTCCTGACTTTC | CASSFPYSGANVLTF
TRBJ2-2 | NA | NA | TRBV4-1 | TGCGCCAGCAACGACCCGGGACGGAACACCGGGGAGCTGTTTTTT | CASNDPGRNTGELFF
TRBJ1-6 | NA | few | TRBV7-9 | TGTGCCAGCAGCTTGGGCGGGAATAATTCACCCCTCCACTTT | CASSLGGNNSPLHF
TRBJ1-2 | NA | NA | TRBV18 | TGTGCCAGCTCACCACGGACAAATAGCAATAACTATGGCTACACCTTC | CASSPRTNSNNYGYTF
TRBJ2-7 | NA | NA | TRBV12-3/TRBV12-4 | TGTGCCAGCAGTGCCCTTGCAAGACAGGACGGGTACGAGCAGTACTTC | CASSALARQDGYEQYF
TRBJ1-2 | TRBD1 | few | TRBV6-1 | TGTGCCAGCAGCCGGGACAGGGGAGGATATGGCTACACCTTC | CASSRDRGGYGYTF
TRBJ2-1 | TRBD1 | once | TRBV20-1 | TGCAGTGCCGAGGGACAGGGGCCCTACAATGAGCAGTTCTTC | CSAEGQGPYNEQFF
TRBJ2-3 | TRBD2 | NA | TRBV20-1 | TGCAGTGCTACTAGCGGGGGGCCCACAGATACGCAGTATTTT | CSATSGGPTDTQYF